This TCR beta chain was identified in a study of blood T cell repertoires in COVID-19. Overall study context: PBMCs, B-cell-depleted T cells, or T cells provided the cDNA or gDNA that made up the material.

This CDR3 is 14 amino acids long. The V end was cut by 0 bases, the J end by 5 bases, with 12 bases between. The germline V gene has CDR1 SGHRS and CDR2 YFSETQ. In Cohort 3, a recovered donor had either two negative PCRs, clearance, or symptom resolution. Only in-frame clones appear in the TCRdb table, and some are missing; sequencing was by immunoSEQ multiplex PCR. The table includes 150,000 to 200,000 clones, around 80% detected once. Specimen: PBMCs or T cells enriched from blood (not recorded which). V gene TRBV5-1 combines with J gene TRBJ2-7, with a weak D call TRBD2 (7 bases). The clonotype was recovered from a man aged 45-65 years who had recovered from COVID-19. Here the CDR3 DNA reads TGCGCCAGCAGCTTGGCCGGGGGGCTCAACGAGCAGTACTTC. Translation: CASSLAGGLNEQYF. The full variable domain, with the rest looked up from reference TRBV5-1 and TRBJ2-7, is KAGVTQTPRYLIKTRGQQVTLSCSPISGHRSVSWYQQTPGQGLQFLFEYFSETQRNKGNFPGRFSGRQFSNSRSEMNVSTLELGDSALYLCASSLAGGLNEQYFGPGTRLTVT.